In its sample, the clone carrying this T cell receptor (beta chain) was seen a few times. The sample originates from a study of regulatory T cells in long-lasting Graves disease. This CDR3 has 13 amino acids. J gave up 7 bases and V 4 bases, and 9 bases lay outside the gene matches. Germline V gives CDR1 SQVTM, CDR2 ANQGSEA. Noted time point: persistent/refractory GD, antithyroid drugs over 5 years with positive TRAb. Extracted RNA from PBMCs served as the source of the TCR library. For TCR beta, libraries came from iRepertoire HTBI primers and Arm-PCR of CDR3 regions. Via MiXCR, TCRdb re-called the multiplex PCR reads, giving one row per CDR3 protein. The table shows a few hundred thousand distinct CDR3 sequences, with roughly 23% occurring only once.

Sample: peripheral blood mononuclear cells (PBMCs), taken when the disease was refractory, from a patient treated with antithyroid drugs. This chain joins TRBV29-1 and TRBJ1-2; TRBD1 matches 7 bases. This TCR came from a woman between 35 and 50 years old with Graves disease. The CDR3 reads CSVVEMGQLGYTF. The CDR3 DNA follows: TGCAGCGTTGTAGAAATGGGACAGCTTGGCTACACCTTC.